This entry describes one T cell receptor (beta chain). This sample was taken from a study of blood T cell repertoires in COVID-19. For the study at large: Spain, Italy and the United States supplied samples that represented acute and convalescent COVID-19. T cells, B-cell-depleted T cells, or PBMCs provided the cDNA or gDNA that served as material.

Under the authors' procedure: Reference gene primer amplification in the assay estimated nucleated cell counts. This table comes from immunoSEQ multiplex PCR, and its TCRdb copy is limited to in-frame clones, with some not included. The DNA gave D and trimming, while V, J and clone size come from that table. The table lists a few hundred thousand clones, roughly 90% of them singletons. CDR3 length: 14 amino acids. Germline CDR1 MNHEY, CDR2 SMNVEV (reference sequence). V gave up 5 bases and J gave up 2 bases, with 13 bases separating them. Material for sequencing was peripheral blood. This chain uses TRBV27 with TRBJ2-7; D might be TRBD1 (6 bases). The source is a woman aged 35 to 49 who had recovered from COVID-19. CDR3 sequence: CASSADSGPYEQYF. The CDR3, as DNA: TGTGCCAGCAGTGCGGACAGCGGACCCTACGAGCAGTACTTC.